The source of this T cell receptor (beta chain) is a study of T cells after yellow fever vaccination. Study observations and caveats: Post-booster samples contained most primary-vaccination clones (around 95% CD4, about 90% CD8).

This clonotype was recorded at least ten times. Universal primer sites and UMIs were introduced during 5'RACE template-switching synthesis of TCR cDNA. TCRdb analysed the 5' RACE reads with MiXCR anew, one entry per CDR3 protein. In the table there are around 53,000 distinct CDR3 sequences, approximately 6.6% of which are singletons. Germline assignment: CDR1 SEHNR and CDR2 FQNEAQ (reference sequence). The CDR3 covers 14 residues. The V gene lost 1 base and the J gene lost 4 bases, with 10 bases spanning the gap. The chain has TRBV7-9 and TRBJ1-2, with a tentative D call TRBD1 (5 bases). The sequences come from CD8+ T cells not binding an NS4B(214-222) dextramer, sorted from PBMCs, collected 45 days after the first yellow fever vaccination. This receptor was identified in a young man who received the YFV17D yellow fever vaccine. The CDR3 region has the DNA TGTGCCAGCAGCTTAGTTGGGGCACGCTATGGCTACACCTTC. Translation: CASSLVGARYGYTF.